This paragraph reports one T cell receptor beta chain. The data were obtained in a study of blood T cell repertoires in COVID-19. Study details: The United States, Italy and Spain supplied acute and convalescent COVID-19 samples. In each case, the material was cDNA or gDNA derived from T cells, B-cell-depleted T cells, or PBMCs.

Germline V gives CDR1 LNHNV, CDR2 YYDKDF (reference sequence). The V gene lost 1 base and the J gene lost 7 bases, with 13 bases spanning the gap. CDR3 length: 15 residues. Original methodology: Estimates of nucleated cell counts were drawn from the amplification of reference gene primers. Produced via immunoSEQ multiplex PCR; TCRdb's table is partial and in-frame only. For V, J and clone size, that table is used; D and trimming come from the DNA. The sample includes roughly 70,000 clones, roughly three quarters of them seen just once. The TCR was taken from a woman in her fifties or sixties with acute or convalescent COVID-19. This rearrangement joins TRBV15 to TRBJ1-4; no clear D gene. What was sequenced was peripheral blood. CDR3 protein: CATSRGLSIFEKLFF. CDR3 nucleotides: TGTGCCACCAGCAGAGGACTAAGTATCTTTGAAAAACTGTTTTTT.